Presented here are 5 T cell receptor beta chains from one specimen sequenced in a study of OX40 agonist ivuxolimab in advanced cancers. TCRdb keeps only in-frame clones here, not all; method: immunoSEQ multiplex PCR. The sample has roughly 69,000 clones; about 91% are singletons. The specimen was CD4+ or CD8+ T cells sorted from blood, collected in a trial of the OX40 agonist ivuxolimab. Source of these receptors: an adult with an advanced solid tumor such as melanoma, head and neck, liver or kidney cancer.

V is TRBV11-3 and J is TRBJ2-5; no clear D gene. Deletions cut 1 base from V and 5 bases from J, with 14 bases between. Looked up from germline, CDR1 is SGHNT and CDR2 is YENEEA. This CDR3 has 15 amino acids. CDR3 residues: CASSLGLSMYETQYF. CDR3 coding DNA: TGTGCCAGCAGCTTAGGGCTCTCCATGTATGAGACCCAGTACTTC.

This rearrangement joins TRBV6-5 to TRBJ2-4, with 9 bases matching TRBD1. The germline gives CDR1 MNHEY, CDR2 SVGAGI. The J segment lost 8 bases and the V segment lost 8 bases, leaving 4 bases of the junction unmatched. CDR3 length: 12 amino acids. In nucleotides, the CDR3 is TGTGCCAGCGGGACAGGGTCCTACATTCAGTACTTC. This sequence encodes CASGTGSYIQYF.

The rearrangement joins TRBV28 to TRBJ2-3; 14 bases match TRBD2. With V trimmed by 5 bases and J by 6 bases, 22 bases remained unmatched. The CDR3 has 21 amino acids. Germline V gives CDR1 MDHEN, CDR2 SYDVKM. This CDR3 is CASSPDFPSRLAGGPGDTQYF. DNA of the CDR3: TGTGCCAGCAGTCCCGACTTCCCCTCACGACTAGCGGGGGGGCCAGGGGATACGCAGTATTTT.

Judged by abundance, this clone is medium-sized (0.01 to 0.1%). The chain employs TRBV7-9 and TRBJ2-2; TRBD1 aligns across 8 bases. The CDR3 consists of 15 residues. Germline V gene sequence: CDR1 SEHNR, CDR2 FQNEAQ (reference sequence). V was pared by 11 bases and J by 1 base, with 9 bases of the junction left unmatched. Here the CDR3 reads CAGGTGQMNTGELFF. CDR3 sequence (DNA): TGTGCCGGTGGGACAGGTCAAATGAACACCGGGGAGCTGTTTTTT.

The chain carries TRBV27 and TRBJ1-2; D may be TRBD1 (5 bases). CDR3 length: 14 residues. V lost 3 bases to trimming and J lost 4 bases, with 12 bases between them. Per germline, CDR1 MNHEY and CDR2 SMNVEV (reference sequence). CDR3 in DNA: TGTGCCAGCAGTTTCTCGGGGGTTGGCTATGGCTACACCTTC. It encodes CASSFSGVGYGYTF.